The 19 T cell receptor beta chains below all came from one sample that was sequenced in a study of OX40 agonist ivuxolimab in advanced cancers. Data came from immunoSEQ multiplex PCR; TCRdb stores just in-frame clones and leaves some out. This table holds around 34,000 clones, about 82% found once. Specimen: CD4+ or CD8+ T cells sorted from blood, collected in a trial of the OX40 agonist ivuxolimab. The receptor source for this set is an adult with an advanced solid tumor such as melanoma, head and neck, liver or kidney cancer.

This CDR3 reads CASSYSEGYTEAFF. The CDR3 region has the DNA TGTGCCAGCAGTTACTCGGAGGGGTACACTGAAGCTTTCTTT. The rearrangement links TRBV6-5 to TRBJ1-1, with D perhaps matching TRBD1 (5 bases). The V and J ends lost 0 bases and 3 bases respectively, with 8 bases between them. The CDR3 is made up of 14 amino acids. Germline V CDR1 and CDR2: MNHEY, SVGAGI.

This chain uses TRBV11-3 with TRBJ2-3; 9 nucleotides align to TRBD1. V was clipped by 5 bases and J by 0 bases; unmatched bases: 9. The germline V gene has CDR1 SGHNT and CDR2 YENEEA. This CDR3 spans 17 amino acids. The CDR3 loop is CASSLGQGLLSTDTQYF. The CDR3 region has the DNA TGTGCCAGCAGCCTCGGACAGGGGTTACTAAGCACAGATACGCAGTATTTT.

This clone was seen once. V gene TRBV29-1 combines with J gene TRBJ2-1; 7 bases map to TRBD2. The J segment lost 5 bases and the V segment lost 5 bases, leaving 6 bases of the junction unmatched. The CDR3 is 13 amino acids. CDR1 and CDR2 from the germline V gene are SQVTM and ANQGSEA. The DNA for the CDR3 is TGCAGCGTTTATAAGGGAGGGCACAATGAGCAGTTCTTC. This translates into CSVYKGGHNEQFF.

This chain connects TRBV10-3 to TRBJ1-1; weak D call: TRBD1 (6 bases). CDR1 and CDR2 (germline): ENHRY, SYGVKD. The CDR3 totals 14 residues. V was shortened by 3 bases and J by 6 bases, with 14 bases between the two germline ends. CDR3 sequence: CAISDPGGGAEAFF. The CDR3 nucleotides read TGTGCCATCAGTGACCCGGGAGGGGGGGCTGAAGCTTTCTTT.

V is TRBV4-1 and J is TRBJ2-1, with 13 bases matching TRBD2. The CDR3 contains 15 residues. The trim removed 4 bases at V and 5 bases at J, leaving 2 bases unmatched. Germline assignment: CDR1 MGHRA and CDR2 YSYEKL. CDR3 sequence reads: CASSPGLAGDNEQFF. CDR3 nucleotide sequence: TGCGCCAGCAGCCCTGGACTAGCGGGAGACAATGAGCAGTTCTTC.

The chain recombines TRBV19 with TRBJ1-4, with D possibly matching TRBD1 (5 bases). V was trimmed by 7 bases and J by 7 bases, leaving 16 bases between them. This CDR3 is built from 14 residues. CDR1 LNHDA and CDR2 SQIVND come from the germline V gene (reference sequence). The CDR3 DNA reads TGTGCCAGTAACCCCGTCCCGGGGGGTGAAAAACTGTTTTTT. Translating it yields CASNPVPGGEKLFF.

J is TRBJ1-1 and V is TRBV6-5; D uncertain. There are 15 residues in the CDR3. CDR1 is MNHEY and CDR2 is SVGAGI in the germline V gene. Trimming pared 2 bases from V and 6 bases from J, leaving 16 bases between. The DNA of the CDR3 is TGTGCCAGCAGTTACGCAACCCTGGAAGGGCCTGAAGCTTTCTTT. This gives the protein CASSYATLEGPEAFF.

The chain joins TRBV4-2 to TRBJ2-7, with TRBD2 matching 11 bases. Trimming removed 4 bases from V and 5 bases from J; junction bases left unmatched: 13. This CDR3 has 17 residues. The germline V gene has CDR1 LGHNA and CDR2 YNFKEQ. The CDR3 DNA reads as TGTGCCAGCAGCCCTTCTCTAGCGGGGGGACCGGGGGACGAGCAGTACTTC. Its translation: CASSPSLAGGPGDEQYF.

The V call is TRBV7-2, the J call TRBJ2-3; 14 positions agree with TRBD2. Germline loops: CDR1 SGHTA, CDR2 FQGNSA. V shed 5 bases and J 3 bases; nucleotides not matched to a gene: 7. This CDR3 is 17 amino acids long. CDR3 loop: CASSPGLAGAGTDTQYF. CDR3 in DNA: TGTGCCAGCAGCCCGGGACTAGCGGGGGCAGGGACAGATACGCAGTATTTT.

The CDR3 loop reads CASSQLSIGQETQYF. DNA for the CDR3: TGTGCCAGCAGCCAACTATCGATCGGCCAAGAGACCCAGTACTTC. The J gene is TRBJ2-5, the V gene TRBV14; D not resolved. Germline values: CDR1 SGHDN, CDR2 FVKESK. V was shortened by 2 bases and J by 1 base, with 11 bases between the two germline ends. This CDR3 is built from 15 residues. The full variable domain, rest sourced from reference TRBV14 and TRBJ2-5, is EAGVTQFPSHSVIEKGQTVTLRCDPISGHDNLYWYRRVMGKEIKFLLHFVKESKQDESGMPNNRFLAERTGGTYSTLKVQPAELEDSGVYFCASSQLSIGQETQYFGPGTRLLVL.

The gene calls are TRBV7-9 and TRBJ1-4; D remains unclear. The V end was cut by 5 bases, the J end by 3 bases, with 10 bases between. CDR1 is SEHNR and CDR2 is FQNEAQ in the germline V gene (reference sequence). This CDR3 comprises 14 residues. CDR3 region: CASSPTGANEKLFF. CDR3 coding DNA: TGTGCCAGCAGCCCCACGGGAGCTAATGAAAAACTGTTTTTT.

The chain has TRBV28 and TRBJ1-1; TRBD1 aligns across 7 bases. Germline values: CDR1 MDHEN, CDR2 SYDVKM. The V and J ends lost 10 bases and 6 bases, in that order; junction bases with no gene match: 8. The CDR3 is made up of 12 amino acids. This CDR3 is CATRGDSPEAFF. The CDR3 bases are TGTGCCACAAGAGGGGACAGCCCTGAAGCTTTCTTT.

The gene calls are TRBV27 and TRBJ1-2; D call uncertain. Germline V CDR1 and CDR2: MNHEY, SMNVEV (reference sequence). This CDR3 comprises 13 residues. V gave up 3 bases and J gave up 6 bases, with 11 bases separating them. In DNA form, the CDR3 reads TGTGCCAGCAGTTTTTCGGCCGGGAATGGCTACACCTTC. Its translation: CASSFSAGNGYTF.

The gene calls are TRBV30 and TRBJ2-7, with D tentatively TRBD2 (7 bases). The V gene lost 5 bases and the J gene lost 4 bases, with 15 bases spanning the gap. The germline CDR1 and CDR2 sequences are GTSNPN and SVGIG (reference sequence). This CDR3 is built from 13 residues. CDR3: CAWSRGAGYEQYF. As DNA, the CDR3 is TGTGCCTGGTCTCGGGGGGCGGGGTACGAGCAGTACTTC.

The chain employs TRBV2 and TRBJ1-1; D is ambiguous. The germline V gene has CDR1 SNHLY and CDR2 FYNNEI. Trimming pared 2 bases from V and 7 bases from J, leaving 5 bases between. The CDR3 covers 11 residues. As DNA, the CDR3 is TGTGCCAGCAGTGAAATGGTTGAAGCTTTCTTT. Protein sequence: CASSEMVEAFF.

The chain uses TRBV6-5 and TRBJ1-1; D is undetermined. This CDR3 region has 13 residues. Germline CDR1 reads MNHEY; CDR2 reads SVGAGI. V was trimmed by 6 bases and J by 1 base, leaving 9 bases between them. CDR3 protein: CASSPGRNTEAFF. The DNA for the CDR3 is TGTGCCAGCAGCCCCGGACGGAACACTGAAGCTTTCTTT.

This chain links TRBV9 with TRBJ2-7; D perhaps matches TRBD1 (5 bases). Germline loops: CDR1 SGDLS, CDR2 YYNGEE. The V end was cut by 4 bases, the J end by 2 bases, with 13 bases between. The CDR3 contains 14 residues. In DNA form, the CDR3 reads TGTGCCAGCAGCTCCACTGACAGCCCCTACGAGCAGTACTTC. This sequence encodes CASSSTDSPYEQYF.

The chain joins TRBV4-3 to TRBJ1-4; weak D call: TRBD1 (5 bases). The CDR3 sequence is 16 residues long. Germline values: CDR1 LGHNA, CDR2 YSLEER. V was shortened by 1 base and J by 4 bases, with 13 bases between the two germline ends. CDR3 DNA sequence: TGCGCCAGCAGCCAAGGTTTGGGGGAATTTAATGAAAAACTGTTTTTT. Translation gives CASSQGLGEFNEKLFF.

The chain recombines TRBV7-9 with TRBJ2-1, with TRBD1 as a possible D gene (6 bases). Trimming took 4 bases from V and 2 from J, leaving 9 bases between them. Per the germline V gene, CDR1 is SEHNR and CDR2 is FQNEAQ (reference sequence). This CDR3 comprises 14 residues. The CDR3 DNA sequence: TGTGCCAGCAGCTCCCGGACAGCCTACAATGAGCAGTTCTTC. Protein product: CASSSRTAYNEQFF.